One sample yielded the 19 T cell receptor beta chains listed below, sequenced in a study of technical replicates of blood from a few donors. Libraries were prepared by immunoSEQ multiplex PCR; TCRdb keeps only in-frame clonotypes and omits some of them. The sample shows tens of thousands of clones, about 91% of them seen only once. Sample: T cells isolated from PBMCs. The source of these receptors is a human donor in good health. Some clones in this sample may be carry-over from other donors' samples.

The CDR3 DNA follows: TGTGCCAGCTTACCGGCGGGGGCATATCAGCCCCAGCATTTT. Protein: CASLPAGAYQPQHF. The chain combines TRBV6-1 with TRBJ1-5, with D possibly matching TRBD1 (6 bases). The germline gives CDR1 MNHNS, CDR2 SASEGT. The V gene lost 8 bases and the J gene lost 5 bases, with 16 bases spanning the gap. This CDR3 region has 14 residues.

The count of this clone is one. The chain links TRBV7-9 to TRBJ2-1; 11 nucleotides match TRBD2. Germline CDR1 and CDR2: SEHNR and FQNEAQ (reference sequence). The length of the CDR3 is 17 residues. Trimming at V came to 5 bases and at J to 2 bases, leaving 8 bases not matched to a gene. CDR3 nucleotides: TGTGCCAGCAGCCCCCGACTAGCGGGAATTCCCTACAATGAGCAGTTCTTC. It is translated as CASSPRLAGIPYNEQFF.

The rearrangement joins TRBV7-2 to TRBJ2-7; D unresolved. The germline V gene encodes CDR1 SGHTA and CDR2 FQGNSA. V was clipped by 1 base and J by 0 bases, with 4 bases between them. The CDR3 is 13 residues long. This CDR3 reads CASSLVASYEQYF. CDR3 DNA sequence: TGTGCCAGCAGCTTAGTGGCCTCCTACGAGCAGTACTTC.

The chain recombines TRBV6-6 with TRBJ2-5; TRBD1 might be the D (6 bases). The ends were cut back, 2 bases at V and 5 bases at J, with 12 bases in the middle. This CDR3 has 14 amino acids. CDR1 MNHNY and CDR2 SVGAGI come from the germline V gene (reference sequence). CDR3 bases: TGTGCCAGCAGTTACGGACAGCCAAGGGAGACCCAGTACTTC. Protein: CASSYGQPRETQYF.

The CDR3 bases are TGTGCCAGTAGCGGGACAGGGGCTCAGCCCCAGCATTTT. Encoded protein: CASSGTGAQPQHF. This chain uses TRBV19 with TRBJ1-5; 10 positions agree with TRBD1. Germline CDR1 and CDR2: LNHDA and SQIVND (reference sequence). Germline trimming cut 6 bases from V and 6 bases from J; bases unmatched to any gene: 2. The CDR3 is 13 amino acids.

The chain employs TRBV11-3 and TRBJ2-7; D gene unclear. V was clipped by 0 bases and J by 3 bases, with 9 bases between them. This CDR3 contains 14 residues. In germline, CDR1 is SGHNT, CDR2 YENEEA. CDR3 nucleotides: TGTGCCAGCAGCTTAGAAGGTAGCTTCTACGAGCAGTACTTC. Translation: CASSLEGSFYEQYF.

This chain links TRBV9 with TRBJ2-3, with 7 positions matching TRBD2. Germline CDR1 and CDR2: SGDLS and YYNGEE. The CDR3 has 16 amino acids. After removal of 0 bases from V and 0 bases from J, the junction contained 4 bases not matched to a gene. As DNA, the CDR3 is TGTGCCAGCAGCGTAGGAGCGGGATTAAGCACAGATACGCAGTATTTT. It encodes CASSVGAGLSTDTQYF.

The rearrangement uses TRBV6-5 and TRBJ2-1, with D perhaps matching TRBD2 (6 bases). The CDR3 runs to 15 residues. V lost 6 bases and J 2 bases, leaving 14 bases between the germline ends. Germline V gene data show CDR1 as MNHEY and CDR2 as SVGAGI. The CDR3 loop is CASRVDSGPYNEQFF. The DNA of the CDR3 is TGTGCCAGCAGAGTTGATAGCGGTCCCTACAATGAGCAGTTCTTC.

Only one count was recorded for this clone. V usage is TRBV10-3 and J usage is TRBJ2-7; 7 bases fit TRBD2. Germline V CDR1 and CDR2: ENHRY, SYGVKD. The CDR3 has 15 amino acids. V was pared by 7 bases and J by 0 bases, with 9 bases of the junction left unmatched. The CDR3 sequence: CAIIKAGSGSYEQYF. The CDR3 DNA sequence: TGTGCCATCATCAAAGCGGGGAGCGGCTCCTACGAGCAGTACTTC.

V usage is TRBV19 and J usage is TRBJ2-1; 13 bases are a match to TRBD2. The CDR3 length is 13 residues. Germline V gives CDR1 LNHDA, CDR2 SQIVND (reference sequence). Trimming removed 5 bases from V and 13 bases from J; junction bases left unmatched: 5. In DNA, the CDR3 is TGTGCCAGTAGTCCCGGGACTAGCGGGAACCAGTTCTTC. Its protein product is CASSPGTSGNQFF.

The gene calls are TRBV29-1 and TRBJ2-1; 13 positions match TRBD2. CDR3 size: 18 residues. Germline V gives CDR1 SQVTM, CDR2 ANQGSEA. The V and J ends lost 6 bases and 0 bases, in that order; junction bases with no gene match: 11. For the CDR3, the DNA is TGCAGCGTCCCCGGGACTAGCGGGGCCCTTAGCTCCTACAATGAGCAGTTCTTC. The encoded protein is CSVPGTSGALSSYNEQFF.

The chain joins TRBV15 to TRBJ2-7; perhaps TRBD2 as D (5 bases). Trimming removed 6 bases from V and 0 bases from J, with 15 bases in between. The CDR3 length is 15 residues. The germline CDR1 and CDR2 sequences are LNHNV and YYDKDF (reference sequence). CDR3 coding DNA: TGTGCCACCAGTCTCTATATTGGGAGCTCCTACGAGCAGTACTTC. The encoded protein is CATSLYIGSSYEQYF. The full variable domain, with the rest looked up from reference TRBV15 and TRBJ2-7, is DAMVIQNPRYQVTQFGKPVTLSCSQTLNHNVMYWYQQKSSQAPKLLFHYYDKDFNNEADTPDNFQSRRPNTSFCFLDIRSPGLGDTAMYLCATSLYIGSSYEQYFGPGTRLTVT.

In its sample, this clone was seen a few times. V gene TRBV7-9 combines with J gene TRBJ1-2; 9 nucleotides align to TRBD1. The CDR3 covers 16 residues. The J segment lost 6 bases and the V segment lost 4 bases, leaving 12 bases of the junction unmatched. Germline V lookup: CDR1 SEHNR, CDR2 FQNEAQ (reference sequence). In DNA form, the CDR3 reads TGTGCCAGCAGCTGGACACTCCCGGGACAGGGCAATGGCTACACCTTC. This codes for CASSWTLPGQGNGYTF.

The V call is TRBV6-5, the J call TRBJ2-7, with 7 bases aligning to TRBD2. In germline, CDR1 is MNHEY, CDR2 SVGAGI. The V gene end was trimmed by 5 bases and the J gene end by 3 bases; junction bases not matched to a gene: 4. The CDR3 consists of 13 residues. CDR3 in DNA: TGTGCCAGCAGTCCGGGACTAAGCTACGAGCAGTACTTC. This translates into CASSPGLSYEQYF.

The chain recombines TRBV5-4 with TRBJ2-4; 9 bases fit TRBD2. CDR3 length equals 15 residues. V lost 2 bases and J lost 2; bases outside the gene matches: 2. Germline CDR1 SGHNT, CDR2 YYREEE (reference sequence). The CDR3 is CASSLLAGSKNIQYF. The CDR3 DNA follows: TGTGCCAGCAGCTTACTAGCGGGTTCCAAAAACATTCAGTACTTC.

The chain links TRBV9 to TRBJ2-5; TRBD1 aligns across 7 bases. V was pared by 3 bases and J by 4 bases, with 6 bases of the junction left unmatched. The CDR3 covers 14 residues. Germline CDR1 reads SGDLS; CDR2 reads YYNGEE. CDR3 in DNA: TGTGCCAGCAGCGAACAGGGGAGATCAGAGACCCAGTACTTC. It translates to CASSEQGRSETQYF.

This clone was observed a single time. CDR3 nucleotides: TGTGCCAGCAGCTTCTATCCCCCGGGACTAGCGGGAGGTTCGAACACCGGGGAGCTGTTTTTT. It translates to CASSFYPPGLAGGSNTGELFF. This chain joins TRBV7-3 and TRBJ2-2; 15 nucleotides line up with TRBD2. The length of the CDR3 is 21 residues. With V trimmed by 3 bases and J by 0 bases, 11 bases remained unmatched. CDR1 SGHTA and CDR2 FQGTGA come from the germline V gene.

The J gene is TRBJ2-7, the V gene TRBV6-1; tentatively, D is TRBD1 (6 bases). Trimming removed 6 bases at V and 3 bases at J, with 9 bases between. The germline gives CDR1 MNHNS, CDR2 SASEGT. CDR3 length: 12 amino acids. Written as DNA, the CDR3 is TGTGCCAGCAGGGACAGATACTACGAGCAGTACTTC. Translated, it gives CASRDRYYEQYF.

The J gene is TRBJ2-3, the V gene TRBV4-2, with 10 bases fitting TRBD2. The CDR3 is 18 residues long. V shed 1 base, J shed 0 bases, and the junction held 7 bases outside the gene matches. Per germline, CDR1 LGHNA and CDR2 YNFKEQ. The CDR3 sequence is CASSQVLAGEFSTDTQYF. The CDR3 bases are TGTGCCAGCAGCCAAGTGCTAGCGGGAGAGTTTAGCACAGATACGCAGTATTTT.